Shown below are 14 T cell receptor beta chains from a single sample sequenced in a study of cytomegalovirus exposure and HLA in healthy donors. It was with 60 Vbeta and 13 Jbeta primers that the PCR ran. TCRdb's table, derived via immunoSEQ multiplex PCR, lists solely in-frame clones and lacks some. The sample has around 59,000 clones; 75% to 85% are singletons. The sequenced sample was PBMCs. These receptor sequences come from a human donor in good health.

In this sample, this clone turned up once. CDR3 nucleotides: TGTGCCACCAGCAGAGACCTCTCGTTCTACAATGAGCAGTTCTTC. Translated, it gives CATSRDLSFYNEQFF. The chain combines TRBV15 with TRBJ2-1; no firm D call. Germline assignment: CDR1 LNHNV and CDR2 YYDKDF (reference sequence). The CDR3 consists of 15 residues. Trimming shortened V by 0 bases and J by 3 bases, and 9 bases separated the two germline ends.

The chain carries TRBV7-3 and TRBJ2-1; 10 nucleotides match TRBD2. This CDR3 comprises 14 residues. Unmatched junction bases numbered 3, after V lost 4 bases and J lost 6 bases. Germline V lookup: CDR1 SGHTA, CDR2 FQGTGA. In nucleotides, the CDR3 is TGTGCCAGCAGCTCTCTAGCGGGAGTCAATGAGCAGTTCTTC. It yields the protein CASSSLAGVNEQFF.

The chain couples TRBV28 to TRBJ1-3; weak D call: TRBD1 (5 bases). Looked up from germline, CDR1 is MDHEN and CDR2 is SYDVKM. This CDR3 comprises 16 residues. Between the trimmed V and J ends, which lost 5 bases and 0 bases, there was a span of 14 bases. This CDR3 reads CASSTWDWSSGNTIYF. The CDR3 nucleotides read TGTGCCAGCAGTACTTGGGACTGGAGCTCTGGAAACACCATATATTTT.

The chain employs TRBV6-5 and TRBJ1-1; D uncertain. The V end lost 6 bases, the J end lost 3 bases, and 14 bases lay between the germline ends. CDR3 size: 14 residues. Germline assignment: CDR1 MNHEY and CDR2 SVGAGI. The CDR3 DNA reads TGTGCCAGCAGCCGACCTGGAGTGGACACTGAAGCTTTCTTT. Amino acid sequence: CASSRPGVDTEAFF.

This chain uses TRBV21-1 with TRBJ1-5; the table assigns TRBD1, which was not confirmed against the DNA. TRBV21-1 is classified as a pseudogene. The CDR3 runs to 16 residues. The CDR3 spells CASRIRGQYSNQPQHF. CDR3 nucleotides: TGTGCCAGCAGGATTCGAGGACAATATAGCAATCAGCCCCAGCATTTT.

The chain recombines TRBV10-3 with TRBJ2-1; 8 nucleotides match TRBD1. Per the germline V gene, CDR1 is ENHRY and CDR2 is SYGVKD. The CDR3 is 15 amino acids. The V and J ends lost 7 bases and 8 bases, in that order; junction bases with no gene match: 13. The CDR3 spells CAINGGPTGEDEQFF. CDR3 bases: TGTGCCATCAACGGGGGACCGACAGGGGAAGATGAGCAGTTCTTC.

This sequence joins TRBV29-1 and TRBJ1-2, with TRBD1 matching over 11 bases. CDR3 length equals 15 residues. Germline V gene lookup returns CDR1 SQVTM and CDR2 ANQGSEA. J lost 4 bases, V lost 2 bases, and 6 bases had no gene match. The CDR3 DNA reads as TGCAGCGTTGAACCTCTGGACAGGGGGCTCTATGGCTACACCTTC. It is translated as CSVEPLDRGLYGYTF.

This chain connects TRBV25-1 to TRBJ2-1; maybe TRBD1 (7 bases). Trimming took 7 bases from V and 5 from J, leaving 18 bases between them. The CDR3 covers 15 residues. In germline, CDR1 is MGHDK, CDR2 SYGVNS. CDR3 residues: CASTPVAGGNNEQFF. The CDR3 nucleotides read TGTGCCAGCACCCCCGTGGCAGGGGGGAACAATGAGCAGTTCTTC.

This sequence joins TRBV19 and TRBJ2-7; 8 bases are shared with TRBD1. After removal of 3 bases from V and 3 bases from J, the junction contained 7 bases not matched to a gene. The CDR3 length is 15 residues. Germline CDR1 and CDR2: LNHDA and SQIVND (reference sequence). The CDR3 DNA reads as TGTGCCAGTAGTATGTTTACAGGGGGTTTCTACGAGCAGTACTTC. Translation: CASSMFTGGFYEQYF.

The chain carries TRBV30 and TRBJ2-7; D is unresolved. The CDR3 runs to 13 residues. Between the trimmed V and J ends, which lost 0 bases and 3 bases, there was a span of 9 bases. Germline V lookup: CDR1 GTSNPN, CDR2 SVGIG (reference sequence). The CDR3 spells CAWSVSLYYEQYF. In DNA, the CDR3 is TGTGCCTGGAGTGTGTCTCTTTACTACGAGCAGTACTTC.

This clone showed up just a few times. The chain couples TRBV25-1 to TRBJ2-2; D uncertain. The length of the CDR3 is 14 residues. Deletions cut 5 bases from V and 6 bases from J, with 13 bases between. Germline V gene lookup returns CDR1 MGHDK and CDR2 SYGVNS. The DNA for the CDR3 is TGTGCCAGCAGTACCTCGTCCCACTCCGGGGAGCTGTTTTTT. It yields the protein CASSTSSHSGELFF.

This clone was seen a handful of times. In DNA, the CDR3 is TGTGCCAGCAGGCCAGACCCAGGGGCCGGGGAGCTGTTTTTT. Translation gives CASRPDPGAGELFF. The chain has TRBV6-5 and TRBJ2-2; possible D gene TRBD1, 6 bases. The CDR3 has 14 residues. Germline CDR1 and CDR2: MNHEY and SVGAGI. With 6 bases removed from V and 6 bases from J, the gap between germline ends came to 14 bases.

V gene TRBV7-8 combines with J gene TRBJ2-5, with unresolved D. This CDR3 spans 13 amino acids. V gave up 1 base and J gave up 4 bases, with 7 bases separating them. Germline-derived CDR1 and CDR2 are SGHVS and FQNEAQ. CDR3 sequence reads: CASSLGLRETQYF. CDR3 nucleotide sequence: TGTGCCAGCAGCTTAGGGTTGCGAGAGACCCAGTACTTC.

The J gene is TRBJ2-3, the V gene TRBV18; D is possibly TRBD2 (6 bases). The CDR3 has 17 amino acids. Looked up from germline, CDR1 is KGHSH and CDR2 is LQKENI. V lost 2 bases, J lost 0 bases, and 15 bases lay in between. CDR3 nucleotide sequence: TGTGCCAGCTCACCAAGCCCATGGCGGGGAAGCACAGATACGCAGTATTTT. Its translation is CASSPSPWRGSTDTQYF.